This T cell receptor (beta chain) was observed in a study of blood T cell repertoires in COVID-19. Study overall: Samples taken during acute and convalescent COVID-19 were collected in the United States, Italy and Spain.

Profiling relied on immunoSEQ multiplex PCR, and the TCRdb table lists in-frame clones only, not all of them. The data show about 170,000 clones, 88% seen once. The sample taken for sequencing was peripheral blood. The receptor comes from a man aged 55 to 70 with acute or convalescent COVID-19.

CDR3 bases: TGTGCCAGCAGCTTTAATGACAGGGGCTATGGCTACACCTTC. Its protein product is CASSFNDRGYGYTF. The J gene is TRBJ1-2, the V gene TRBV11-2; 8 nucleotides agree with TRBD1. Germline loops: CDR1 SGHAT, CDR2 FQNNGV. Losses at the gene ends were 3 bases for V and 4 bases for J; bases not matched to a gene: 4. The CDR3 is 14 amino acids.